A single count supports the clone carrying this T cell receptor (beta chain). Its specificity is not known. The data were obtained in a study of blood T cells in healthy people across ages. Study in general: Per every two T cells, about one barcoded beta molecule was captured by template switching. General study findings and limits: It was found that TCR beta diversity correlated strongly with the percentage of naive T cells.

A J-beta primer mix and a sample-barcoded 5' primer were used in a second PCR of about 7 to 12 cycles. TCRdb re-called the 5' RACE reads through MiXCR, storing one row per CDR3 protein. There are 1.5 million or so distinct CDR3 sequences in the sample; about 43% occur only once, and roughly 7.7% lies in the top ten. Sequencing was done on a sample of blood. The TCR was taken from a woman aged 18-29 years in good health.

The CDR3: CASSPFQSGSSTDTQYF. The CDR3 bases are TGTGCCAGCTCACCATTTCAATCGGGCTCTAGCACAGATACGCAGTATTTT. The V gene is TRBV18, the J gene TRBJ2-3, with D unresolved. This CDR3 contains 17 residues. With 2 bases removed from V and 0 bases from J, the gap between germline ends came to 15 bases. Per the germline V gene, CDR1 is KGHSH and CDR2 is LQKENI.